Listed below are T cell receptor beta chains from one sample, sequenced in a study of T-cell memory formation after mild COVID-19. Via MiXCR, TCRdb re-called the 5' RACE reads, giving one row per CDR3 protein. The top ten clones hold 2.5% to 3.5% of a sample with approximately 210,000 distinct CDR3 sequences, about 10% of them seen once. The material sequenced was PBMCs or a T cell subset sorted from them (not recorded which). The receptors come from a man aged 18 to 29 who had mild COVID-19 (a few samples of this study predate the infection). Cell type and time point are not known. The CDR3 runs from the conserved cysteine through the conserved F or W. A D gene is named only where the DNA matches it firmly. Some rows have no size entry. The others give once, few or many, or a class for an expanded clone.

abundance	j_gene	v_gene	d_gene	CDR3nt	CDR3aa
few	TRBJ1-3	TRBV12-3/TRBV12-4	.	TGTGCCAGCAGCGGTCGGCGCTCTGGAAACACCATATATTTT	CASSGRRSGNTIYF
.	TRBJ1-6	TRBV28	.	TGTGCCAGCAGTTCGACGGAGTTTTCTTCTTCACCCCTCCACTTT	CASSSTEFSSSPLHF
.	TRBJ1-1	TRBV12-3/TRBV12-4	.	TGTGCCAGCACTGGGCCTGGGAACACTGAAGCTTTCTTT	CASTGPGNTEAFF
.	TRBJ1-2	TRBV5-1	TRBD1	TGCGCCAGCAGCTCCCCGGACAGGACCTATGGCTACACCTTC	CASSSPDRTYGYTF
.	TRBJ1-1	TRBV7-3	TRBD1	TGTGCCAGCAGTCGAACCGGGACAGGGGGCACTGAAGCTTTCTTT	CASSRTGTGGTEAFF
.	TRBJ1-6	TRBV7-3	.	TGTGCCAGCAGCTTAACGTCCCCGGGCTCCTATAATTCACCCCTCCACTTT	CASSLTSPGSYNSPLHF
.	TRBJ2-1	TRBV4-3	TRBD1	TGCGCCAGCAGCCCGATTGGACAGGGGGAGGATGAGCAGTTCTTC	CASSPIGQGEDEQFF
few	TRBJ1-4	TRBV12-3/TRBV12-4	TRBD1	TGTGCCAGTGGACAGGGGGCAAGTTCGTTTTGGAATGAAAAACTGTTTTTT	CASGQGASSFWNEKLFF
few	TRBJ1-1	TRBV20-1	.	TGCAGTGCCCGGGGCACGAACACTGAAGCTTTCTTT	CSARGTNTEAFF
few	TRBJ1-5	TRBV10-3	.	TGTGCCATCAATGACAGAAATAGCAATCAGCCCCAGCATTTT	CAINDRNSNQPQHF
few	TRBJ1-1	TRBV20-1	.	TGCAGTGCTAGGGCGCGCCCCACCGGGGCTTTCTTT	CSARARPTGAFF
once	TRBJ2-3	TRBV11-2	TRBD2	TGTGCCAGCAGTTCCGGGACTAGCGGGGGCAATACGCAGTATTTT	CASSSGTSGGNTQYF
.	TRBJ2-3	TRBV7-9	.	TGTGCCAGCAGCCACCCAATATTAGGGAAAGAAGCGCAGTATTTT	CASSHPILGKEAQYF
few	TRBJ2-1	TRBV4-3	TRBD1	TGCGCCAGCAGCACTCGACAGGGGGCTTTAGTATACAATGAGCAGTTCTTC	CASSTRQGALVYNEQFF
few	TRBJ2-7	TRBV7-2	TRBD2	TGTGCCAGCAGCCGGGGGGGATCCGACTACGAGCAGTACTTC	CASSRGGSDYEQYF
.	TRBJ2-3	TRBV24-1	TRBD1	TGTGCCACCAGTGACCCGGGACAGGTCTCCACAGATACGCAGTATTTT	CATSDPGQVSTDTQYF
.	TRBJ2-2	TRBV5-1	.	TGCGCCAGCAGCTTACTCAGCGGCCAGGCCGGGGAGCTGTTTTTT	CASSLLSGQAGELFF
.	TRBJ1-2	TRBV3-1	.	TGTGCCAGCAGCCAAGGTACCAAGGGGGTAAGCGGCTACACCTTC	CASSQGTKGVSGYTF
.	TRBJ1-1	TRBV27	.	TGTGCCAGCAGCCGCCTCGGGAACACTGAAGCTTTCTTT	CASSRLGNTEAFF
many	TRBJ2-5	TRBV15	.	TGTGCCACCAGCAGAGACGCATCTAAAGAGACCCAGTACTTC	CATSRDASKETQYF
few	TRBJ1-1	TRBV5-1	.	TGCGCCAGCAGGTTGGACACTTTGAACACTGAAGCTTTCTTT	CASRLDTLNTEAFF
.	TRBJ1-1	TRBV9	TRBD1	TGTGCCAGCAGCGTAGGTGGGACAGCAGGCACTGAAGCTTTCTTT	CASSVGGTAGTEAFF
few	TRBJ2-5	TRBV6-2/TRBV6-3	.	TGTGCCAGCAGTTTGTTCCAACTTCTAACGTACCAAGAGACCCAGTACTTC	CASSLFQLLTYQETQYF
.	TRBJ1-6	TRBV7-9	.	TGTGCCAGCAGCCCCACAGGGAATTCACCCCTCCACTTT	CASSPTGNSPLHF
few	TRBJ2-7	TRBV10-1	TRBD1	TGCGCCAGCAGTGGCCGGACAGGGGCGTCCTACGAGCAGTACTTC	CASSGRTGASYEQYF
.	TRBJ2-5	TRBV12-5	TRBD1	TGTGCTAGTGGTTGGCAGGGGGCGACAGAGACCCAGTACTTC	CASGWQGATETQYF
.	TRBJ2-5	TRBV5-1	.	TGCGCCAGCAGCTCCTTGGGTCAGCGGCAAGAGACCCAGTACTTC	CASSSLGQRQETQYF